This passage covers 24 T cell receptor beta chains from one sample sequenced in a study of shared clonotypes between healthy human individuals. Assay: immunoSEQ multiplex PCR; the TCRdb copy retains only in-frame clones and omits some. Among around 1.1 million clones listed, 75% to 85% were seen once. The sequenced sample consisted of memory CD4+ T cells from PBMCs. Subset given: CD45RA-negative fraction. The receptors were gathered from a man between 18 and 29 years old in good health. Some clones in this sample may be carry-over from other donors' samples.

The chain uses TRBV4-1 and TRBJ1-5; D might be TRBD1 (6 bases). Between the trimmed V and J ends, which lost 1 base and 6 bases, there was a span of 10 bases. Germline CDR1 reads MGHRA; CDR2 reads YSYEKL. This CDR3 is 14 amino acids long. The CDR3: CASSQVMGAQPQHF. In nucleotides, the CDR3 is TGCGCCAGCAGCCAAGTTATGGGGGCTCAGCCCCAGCATTTT.

This chain connects TRBV5-4 to TRBJ2-3; 8 bases fit TRBD2. The CDR3 consists of 15 residues. J gave up 1 base and V 6 bases, and 7 bases lay outside the gene matches. The V gene's germline CDR1 is SGHNT and CDR2 YYREEE (reference sequence). DNA of the CDR3: TGTGCCAGCAACTCGGACGGGGGGGGCACAGATACGCAGTATTTT. Its protein is CASNSDGGGTDTQYF. The full variable domain, completed using reference TRBV5-4 and TRBJ2-3, is ETGVTQSPTHLIKTRGQQVTLRCSSQSGHNTVSWYQQALGQGPQFIFQYYREEENGRGNFPPRFSGLQFPNYSSELNVNALELDDSALYLCASNSDGGGTDTQYFGPGTRLTVL.

The chain combines TRBV5-1 with TRBJ1-2; D is unresolved. Germline-derived CDR1 and CDR2 are SGHRS and YFSETQ. The CDR3 loop spans 14 amino acids. Trimming took 0 bases from V and 7 from J, leaving 13 bases between them. CDR3 protein: CASSLAGLSGGYTF. CDR3 nucleotide sequence: TGCGCCAGCAGCTTGGCCGGTCTCTCGGGTGGCTACACCTTC.

There are a few counts of this clone. Other DNA variants within this sample encode the same CDR3. V gene TRBV30 combines with J gene TRBJ1-2; possible D gene TRBD1, 6 bases. The CDR3 covers 12 residues. Germline values: CDR1 GTSNPN, CDR2 SVGIG (reference sequence). Trimming shortened V by 3 bases and J by 5 bases, and 10 bases separated the two germline ends. This chain's CDR3 is CAWRNREYGYTF. The CDR3 coding sequence is TGTGCCTGGAGGAACAGGGAGTATGGCTACACCTTC.

V and J are TRBV28 and TRBJ2-7; the match to TRBD1 covers 10 bases. The V segment lost 4 bases and the J segment 2 bases; nucleotides outside the gene matches: 5. Germline CDR1 and CDR2: MDHEN and SYDVKM. The CDR3 spans 15 residues. CDR3 sequence reads: CASSYPGQGTYEQYF. The CDR3 nucleotides are TGTGCCAGCAGTTACCCGGGACAGGGGACCTACGAGCAGTACTTC.

Points on this clone: The sample holds other DNA sequences that translate to the same CDR3. This sequence joins TRBV5-1 and TRBJ2-3; no clear D gene. The CDR3 runs to 15 residues. V dropped 0 bases and J dropped 1 base, with 9 bases sitting between them. The germline gives CDR1 SGHRS, CDR2 YFSETQ. CDR3 loop: CASSLDSGRTDTQYF. CDR3 DNA: TGCGCCAGCAGCTTGGACAGTGGGCGCACAGATACGCAGTATTTT.

This chain joins TRBV7-3 and TRBJ2-3; TRBD2 aligns across 7 bases. The junction had 7 bases not matched to a gene; V was cut back by 2 bases and J by 5 bases. The CDR3 runs 15 residues. The V gene's germline CDR1 is SGHTA and CDR2 FQGTGA. CDR3 coding DNA: TGTGCCAGCAGCTTAGGTCTAGCGGAAGGAGATACGCAGTATTTT. This gives the protein CASSLGLAEGDTQYF.

In regard to this clone: This may stem from a read error, because a much larger clone lies one nucleotide away. This chain connects TRBV30 to TRBJ2-3; the match to TRBD2 covers 9 bases. V gave up 1 base and J gave up 4 bases; unmatched junction bases: 9. The CDR3 loop spans 16 amino acids. Germline V gene sequence: CDR1 GTSNPN, CDR2 SVGIG (reference sequence). The CDR3 sequence: CAWSAVRGRASDTQYF. The CDR3 nucleotides are TGTGCCTGGAGTGCGGTCCGCGGGAGGGCCTCAGATACGCAGTATTTT. The entire variable domain, with the rest obtained from reference TRBV30 and TRBJ2-3, is as follows: SQTIHQWPATLVQPVGSPLSLECTVEGTSNPNLYWYRQAAGRGLQLLFYSVGIGQISSEVPQNLSASRPQDRQFILSSKKLLLSDSGFYLCAWSAVRGRASDTQYFGPGTRLTVL.

This chain connects TRBV27 to TRBJ2-6; TRBD1 is a possible D gene (6 bases). Germline lookup yields CDR1 MNHEY and CDR2 SMNVEV (reference sequence). The CDR3 extends over 17 amino acids. The ends were cut back, 3 bases at V and 4 bases at J, with 16 bases in the middle. Written as DNA, the CDR3 is TGTGCCAGCAGTTTGTTGACCGGACAGAGCGGGGCCAACGTCCTGACTTTC. This translates into CASSLLTGQSGANVLTF.

In the case of this clone: Additional DNA sequences in this sample encode the identical CDR3. The V and J genes are TRBV11-3 and TRBJ2-3, with D possibly TRBD1 on 6 matching bases. CDR3 length: 13 amino acids. The germline V and J ends were trimmed by 5 bases and 0 bases, with 6 bases remaining between them. Germline lookup yields CDR1 SGHNT and CDR2 YENEEA. CDR3: CASSRGSTDTQYF. The CDR3 DNA is TGTGCCAGCAGCAGGGGGAGCACAGATACGCAGTATTTT.

V and J are TRBV2 and TRBJ1-1; D is uncertain. This CDR3 spans 13 amino acids. In germline, CDR1 is SNHLY, CDR2 FYNNEI. V gave up 2 bases and J gave up 1 base, with 5 bases separating them. For the CDR3, the DNA is TGTGCCAGCAGTGAATGGAAGAACACTGAAGCTTTCTTT. This translates into CASSEWKNTEAFF.

This rearrangement joins TRBV19 to TRBJ1-5, with no clear D. CDR3 length equals 12 residues. CDR1 is LNHDA, CDR2 SQIVND, per germline (reference sequence). Trimming removed 0 bases at V and 9 bases at J, with 6 bases between. The CDR3 nucleotides read TGTGCCAGTAGTATAGAGGGAGGGCCCCAGCATTTT. Translated, it gives CASSIEGGPQHF. Based on the CDR3 plus reference TRBV19 and TRBJ1-5, the full variable domain is DGGITQSPKYLFRKEGQNVTLSCEQNLNHDAMYWYRQDPGQGLRLIYYSQIVNDFQKGDIAEGYSVSREKKESFPLTVTSAQKNPTAFYLCASSIEGGPQHFGDGTRLSIL.

Notes on this clone: A read error may be the cause here, since a much bigger clone is one base away. The chain combines TRBV27 with TRBJ2-7; weak D call: TRBD2 (5 bases). CDR3 size: 13 residues. Germline values: CDR1 MNHEY, CDR2 SMNVEV (reference sequence). The CDR3 DNA reads as TGTGCCAGCAGTTACTTCTCCGACCCCGGGGAGTTCTTC. It codes for CASSYFSDPGEFF.

The chain combines TRBV9 with TRBJ2-5; 8 bases are shared with TRBD1. Germline trimming cut 3 bases from V and 5 bases from J; bases unmatched to any gene: 9. Germline V gene lookup returns CDR1 SGDLS and CDR2 YYNGEE. This CDR3 is 15 amino acids long. CDR3 DNA sequence: TGTGCCAGCAGCGCCGAACCAGGGGGCTGGGAGACCCAGTACTTC. This encodes CASSAEPGGWETQYF. The full variable domain, rest sourced from reference TRBV9 and TRBJ2-5, is DSGVTQTPKHLITATGQRVTLRCSPRSGDLSVYWYQQSLDQGLQFLIQYYNGEERAKGNILERFSAQQFPDLHSELNLSSLELGDSALYFCASSAEPGGWETQYFGPGTRLLVL.

CDR3 protein: CASSLPGFTSYEQYF. CDR3 nucleotide sequence: TGTGCCAGCAGTTTACCGGGGTTTACTTCCTACGAGCAGTACTTC. The chain employs TRBV28 and TRBJ2-7, with D possibly TRBD2 on 5 matching bases. CDR1 and CDR2 from the germline V gene are MDHEN and SYDVKM. This CDR3 is built from 15 residues. Trimming took off 2 bases at V and 1 base at J, with 12 bases between the two ends.

Only a few counts were recorded for this clone. CDR3 DNA: TGTGCCAGCCGGACAGGGTCTAACTATGGCTACACCTTC. It yields the protein CASRTGSNYGYTF. The rearrangement uses TRBV28 and TRBJ1-2; TRBD1 matches at 8 bases. CDR1 MDHEN and CDR2 SYDVKM come from the germline V gene. The V segment lost 8 bases and the J segment 0 bases; nucleotides outside the gene matches: 2. CDR3 length: 13 amino acids.

The CDR3 spells CASSVDVFPGNTIYF. In nucleotides, the CDR3 is TGTGCCAGCAGCGTAGACGTGTTCCCTGGAAACACCATATATTTT. The J gene is TRBJ1-3, the V gene TRBV9; no firm D call. V lost 0 bases and J 2 bases, leaving 9 bases between the germline ends. This CDR3 region has 15 residues. Germline loops: CDR1 SGDLS, CDR2 YYNGEE.

The chain uses TRBV9 and TRBJ2-2; 9 bases agree with TRBD2. The V segment lost 0 bases and the J segment 5 bases; nucleotides outside the gene matches: 8. The CDR3 has 17 residues. CDR1 and CDR2 (germline): SGDLS, YYNGEE. The CDR3 reads CASSVARGAGGTGELFF. DNA for the CDR3: TGTGCCAGCAGCGTAGCACGGGGAGCGGGAGGAACCGGGGAGCTGTTTTTT.

This clone was recorded only once. The rearrangement uses TRBV4-2 and TRBJ1-2; 8 bases line up with TRBD1. Per germline, CDR1 LGHNA and CDR2 YNFKEQ. The CDR3 is made up of 16 amino acids. V lost 1 base to trimming and J lost 6 bases; unmatched junction nucleotides: 10. As DNA, the CDR3 is TGTGCCAGCAGCCAAGCTGGACAGGGCCGAGGGGATGGCTACACCTTC. Translating it yields CASSQAGQGRGDGYTF.

The chain has TRBV28 and TRBJ1-4; 8 bases map to TRBD1. V gave up 8 bases and J gave up 9 bases; unmatched junction bases: 11. This CDR3 has 14 residues. Germline V gives CDR1 MDHEN, CDR2 SYDVKM. The CDR3 sequence is CASGTGGSRKKLFF. For the CDR3, the DNA is TGTGCCAGCGGAACAGGGGGGTCGAGGAAAAAACTGTTTTTT.

V usage is TRBV5-1 and J usage is TRBJ1-5; D is unclear. CDR3 length equals 13 residues. Germline V lookup: CDR1 SGHRS, CDR2 YFSETQ. V shed 0 bases and J shed 7 bases, with 8 bases lying between them. The CDR3 bases are TGCGCCAGCAGCTTGGCCCAAGACCAGCCCCAGCATTTT. Translated, it gives CASSLAQDQPQHF.

Comments on this clone: The identical CDR3 is also encoded by other nucleotide sequences in the sample. V usage is TRBV7-3 and J usage is TRBJ2-2; possibly TRBD1 for D (5 bases). The CDR3 has 14 amino acids. The germline gives CDR1 SGHTA, CDR2 FQGTGA. Trimming took off 5 bases at V and 1 base at J, with 8 bases between the two ends. The CDR3 sequence: CASSPTGNTGELFF. In DNA, the CDR3 is TGTGCCAGCAGCCCAACAGGGAACACCGGGGAGCTGTTTTTT.

The chain employs TRBV4-2 and TRBJ2-1, with D maybe TRBD1 (6 bases). The CDR3 contains 16 residues. Germline V CDR1 and CDR2: LGHNA, YNFKEQ. The V and J ends lost 4 bases and 6 bases respectively, with 19 bases between them. CDR3 protein: CASSLTGRGRFNEQFF. DNA of the CDR3: TGTGCCAGCAGCCTGACGGGCAGGGGCCGGTTCAATGAGCAGTTCTTC.

The chain links TRBV7-2 to TRBJ1-2; 7 nucleotides line up with TRBD1. This CDR3 is built from 16 residues. J was trimmed by 8 bases and V by 2 bases; bases with no gene match: 14. In germline, CDR1 is SGHTA, CDR2 FQGNSA. The CDR3 spells CASSLNAGTARAGYTF. In nucleotides, the CDR3 is TGTGCCAGCAGCTTAAACGCCGGGACAGCTCGCGCGGGCTACACCTTC.